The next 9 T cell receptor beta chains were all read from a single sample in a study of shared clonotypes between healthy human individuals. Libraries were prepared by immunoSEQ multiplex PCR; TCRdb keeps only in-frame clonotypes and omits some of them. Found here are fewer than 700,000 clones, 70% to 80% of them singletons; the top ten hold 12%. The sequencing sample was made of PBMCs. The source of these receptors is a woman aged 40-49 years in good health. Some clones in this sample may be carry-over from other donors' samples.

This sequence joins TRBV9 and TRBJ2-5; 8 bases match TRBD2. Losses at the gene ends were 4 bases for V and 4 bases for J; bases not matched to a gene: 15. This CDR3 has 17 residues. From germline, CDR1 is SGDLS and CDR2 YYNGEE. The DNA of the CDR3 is TGTGCCAGCAGCCCGAGTCTACCGGGAGGGCCTGGAGAGACCCAGTACTTC. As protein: CASSPSLPGGPGETQYF.

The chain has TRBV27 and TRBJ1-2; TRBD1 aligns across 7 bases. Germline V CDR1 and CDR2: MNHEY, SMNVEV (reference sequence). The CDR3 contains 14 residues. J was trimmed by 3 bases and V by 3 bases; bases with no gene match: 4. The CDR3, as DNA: TGTGCCAGCAGTTTTACAGGGGCCGACTATGGCTACACCTTC. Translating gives CASSFTGADYGYTF.

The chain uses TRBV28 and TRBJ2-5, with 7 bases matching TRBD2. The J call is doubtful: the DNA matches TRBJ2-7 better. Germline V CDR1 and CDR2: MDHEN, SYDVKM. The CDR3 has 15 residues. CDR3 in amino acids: CASSLGAGRGYEQYF. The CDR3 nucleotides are TGTGCCAGCAGTTTAGGGGCAGGGAGGGGATACGAGCAGTACTTC.

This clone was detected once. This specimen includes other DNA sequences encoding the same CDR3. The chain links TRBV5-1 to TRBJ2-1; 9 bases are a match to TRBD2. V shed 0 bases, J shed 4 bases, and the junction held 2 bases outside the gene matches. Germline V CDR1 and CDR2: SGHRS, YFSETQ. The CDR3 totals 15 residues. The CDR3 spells CASSLVAGGYNEQFF. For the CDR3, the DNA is TGCGCCAGCAGCTTGGTCGCGGGAGGGTACAATGAGCAGTTCTTC.

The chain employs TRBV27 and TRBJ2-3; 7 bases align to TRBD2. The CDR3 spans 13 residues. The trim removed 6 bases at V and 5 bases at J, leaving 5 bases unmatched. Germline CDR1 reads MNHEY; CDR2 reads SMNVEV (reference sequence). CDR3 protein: CASRASGLDTQYF. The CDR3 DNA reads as TGTGCCAGCAGGGCTAGCGGATTAGATACGCAGTATTTT.

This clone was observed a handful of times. CDR3 region: CASSDLSGRTQYF. The CDR3 region has the DNA TGTGCCAGCAGTGATCTTTCTGGTCGTACGCAGTATTTT. This sequence joins TRBV25-1 and TRBJ2-3; D unresolved. The CDR3 has 13 residues. Per the germline V gene, CDR1 is MGHDK and CDR2 is SYGVNS. Deletions cut 3 bases from V and 8 bases from J, with 12 bases between.

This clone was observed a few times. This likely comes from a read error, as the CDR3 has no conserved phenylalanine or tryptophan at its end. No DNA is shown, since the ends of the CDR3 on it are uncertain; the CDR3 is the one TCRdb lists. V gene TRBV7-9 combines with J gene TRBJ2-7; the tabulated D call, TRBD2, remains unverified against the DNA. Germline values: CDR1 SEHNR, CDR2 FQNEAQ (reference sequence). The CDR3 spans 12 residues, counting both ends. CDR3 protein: CASSSGGQREII.

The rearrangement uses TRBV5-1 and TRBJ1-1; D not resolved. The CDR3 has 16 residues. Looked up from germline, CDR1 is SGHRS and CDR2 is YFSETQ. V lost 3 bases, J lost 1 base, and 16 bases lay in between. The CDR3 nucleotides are TGCGCCAGCAGCTCGACGTGGAGTCGAACGAACACTGAAGCTTTCTTT. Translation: CASSSTWSRTNTEAFF.

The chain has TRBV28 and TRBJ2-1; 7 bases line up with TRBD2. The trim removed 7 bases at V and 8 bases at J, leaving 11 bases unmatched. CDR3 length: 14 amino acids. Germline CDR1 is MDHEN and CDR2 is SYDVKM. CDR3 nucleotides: TGTGCCAGCAAAAAGGCGGGAGATTTCTATGAGCAGTTCTTC. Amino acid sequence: CASKKAGDFYEQFF.